Given below is one T cell receptor beta chain in context. Its antigen is not identified. Assay used: immunoSEQ multiplex PCR; TCRdb lists only in-frame clones, some missing. The sample lists 50,000 to 70,000 clones, 80% to 90% occurring once. V was cut by 6 bases and J by 8 bases, with 5 bases left in between. This CDR3 is 10 amino acids long. CDR1 is MNHNS, CDR2 SASEGT, per germline. The data were taken from a study of T cells in localized non-small cell lung cancer. Regarding the study as a whole: Out of the top 100 tumor clones, a median about 57 were seen in adjacent lung. Owing to sequencing of a solitary tumor region, heterogeneity cannot be discounted. Greater T cell density in blood accompanied longer overall survival.

The origin of this receptor is a man between 40 and 70 years old with stage II lung adenocarcinoma. Sequenced material: PBMCs, taken before any cancer treatment. The V and J genes are TRBV6-1 and TRBJ1-3; D is unresolved. DNA of the CDR3: TGTGCCAGCAGGAAGGACACCATATATTTT. This gives the protein CASRKDTIYF.